This TCR beta chain is drawn from a study of Ad26.COV2.S vaccination and SARS-CoV-2 variants. About the research overall: Within the COV1001 Ad26.COV2.S trial arm, the donor was enrolled. Ad26.COV2.S, an intramuscular injection, was given once or twice 56 days apart.

Treatment here: around 19 received Ad26.COV2.S at low or high dose, single or two shots; about 5 received placebo; per-sample allocation not given. On day 63 after the first injection, vaccine and placebo recipients gave samples. The donor was a Boston adult aged 18-55 years. The vaccine delivered Wuhan-strain SARS-CoV-2 spike through an Ad26 vector. The CDR3 runs 17 residues. Libraries were prepared by immunoSEQ multiplex PCR; TCRdb keeps only in-frame clonotypes and omits some of them. Of about 400,000 clones listed, 85% to 90% are singletons. This sequence joins TRBV21-1 and TRBJ2-7; the D call in the table, TRBD2, was not verified against the DNA. TRBV21-1 constitutes a pseudogene. The source material was peripheral blood, sampled in a trial of Ad26.COV2.S vaccine versus placebo. The source of this sequence is a person aged 18-60 years who received the Ad26.COV2.S COVID-19 vaccine or a placebo. CDR3 protein: CASSKGAAGVSSYEQYF. CDR3 DNA: TGTGCCAGCAGCAAAGGTGCAGCGGGGGTTAGCTCCTACGAGCAGTACTTC.